This TCR beta chain was profiled in a study of blood T cell repertoires in COVID-19. Turning to the study itself: Nucleic acid was either cDNA or gDNA, and it came from T cells, B-cell-depleted T cells, or PBMCs.

Sequencing was performed with immunoSEQ multiplex PCR; in TCRdb, only in-frame clones are kept and a portion is missing. The sample holds 130,000 or so clones, about 80% seen once. Enrolled through a virtual design, the participants were between about 18 and 100 years of age and came from about two dozen US areas. Cohorts were assigned according to the clinical history that participants reported. This CDR3 region has 15 residues. Germline CDR1 reads LGHNA; CDR2 reads YNFKEQ. V was clipped by 7 bases and J by 7 bases, with 23 bases between them. The J gene is TRBJ2-7, the V gene TRBV4-2; a weak D match, TRBD2 (6 bases). The source is a man aged 35 to 55 with acute COVID-19. The sequencing sample was made of PBMCs or T cells enriched from blood (not recorded which). CDR3 protein: CASKPGLTSLVEQYF. CDR3 nucleotides: TGTGCCAGCAAGCCAGGGTTGACTAGTCTGGTGGAGCAGTACTTC.